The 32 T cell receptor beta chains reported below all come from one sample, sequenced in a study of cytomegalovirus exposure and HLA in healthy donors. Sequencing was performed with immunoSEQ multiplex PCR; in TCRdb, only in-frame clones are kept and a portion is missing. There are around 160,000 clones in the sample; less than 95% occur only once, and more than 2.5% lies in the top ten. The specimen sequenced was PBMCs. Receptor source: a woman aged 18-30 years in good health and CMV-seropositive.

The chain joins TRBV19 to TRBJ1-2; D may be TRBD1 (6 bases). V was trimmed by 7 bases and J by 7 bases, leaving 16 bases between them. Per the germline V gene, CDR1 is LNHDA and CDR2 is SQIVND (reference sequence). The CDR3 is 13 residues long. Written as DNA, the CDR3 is TGTGCCAGTACCCCCCGGGGGGCGGGTGGCTACACCTTC. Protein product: CASTPRGAGGYTF.

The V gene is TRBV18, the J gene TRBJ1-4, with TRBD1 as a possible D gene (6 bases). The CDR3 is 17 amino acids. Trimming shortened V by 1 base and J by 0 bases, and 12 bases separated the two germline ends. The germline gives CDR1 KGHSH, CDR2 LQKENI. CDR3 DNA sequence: TGTGCCAGCTCACCACTTGCGCAGGGGACAACTAATGAAAAACTGTTTTTT. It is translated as CASSPLAQGTTNEKLFF. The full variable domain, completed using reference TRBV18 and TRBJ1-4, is NAGVMQNPRHLVRRRGQEARLRCSPMKGHSHVYWYRQLPEEGLKFMVYLQKENIIDESGMPKERFSAEFPKEGPSILRIQQVVRGDSAAYFCASSPLAQGTTNEKLFFGSGTQLSVL.

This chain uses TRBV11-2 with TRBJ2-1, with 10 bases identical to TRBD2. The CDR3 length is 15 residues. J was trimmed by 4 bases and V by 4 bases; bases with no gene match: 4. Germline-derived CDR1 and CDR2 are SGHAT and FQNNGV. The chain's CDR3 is CASSSGTSAYNEQFF. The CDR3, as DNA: TGTGCCAGCAGCTCCGGGACTAGCGCTTACAATGAGCAGTTCTTC.

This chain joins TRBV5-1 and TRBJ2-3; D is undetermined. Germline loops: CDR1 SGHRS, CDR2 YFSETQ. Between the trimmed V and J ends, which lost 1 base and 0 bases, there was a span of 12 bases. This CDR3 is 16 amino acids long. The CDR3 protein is CASSLMGSSSTDTQYF. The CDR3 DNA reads TGCGCCAGCAGCTTGATGGGCAGCTCTAGCACAGATACGCAGTATTTT.

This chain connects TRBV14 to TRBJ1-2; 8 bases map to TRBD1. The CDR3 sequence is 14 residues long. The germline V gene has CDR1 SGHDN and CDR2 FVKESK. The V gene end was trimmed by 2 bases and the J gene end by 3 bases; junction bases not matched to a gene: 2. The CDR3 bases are TGTGCCAGCAGCCAACCGACAGGGGACTATGGCTACACCTTC. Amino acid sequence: CASSQPTGDYGYTF. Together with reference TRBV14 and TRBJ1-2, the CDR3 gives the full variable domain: EAGVTQFPSHSVIEKGQTVTLRCDPISGHDNLYWYRRVMGKEIKFLLHFVKESKQDESGMPNNRFLAERTGGTYSTLKVQPAELEDSGVYFCASSQPTGDYGYTFGSGTRLTVV.

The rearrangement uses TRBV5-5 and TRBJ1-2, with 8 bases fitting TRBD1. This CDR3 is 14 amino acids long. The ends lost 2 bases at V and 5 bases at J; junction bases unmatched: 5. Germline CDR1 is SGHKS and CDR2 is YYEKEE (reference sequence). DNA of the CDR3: TGTGCCAGCAGCTTCGACAGGGGAGGGTATGGCTACACCTTC. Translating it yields CASSFDRGGYGYTF.

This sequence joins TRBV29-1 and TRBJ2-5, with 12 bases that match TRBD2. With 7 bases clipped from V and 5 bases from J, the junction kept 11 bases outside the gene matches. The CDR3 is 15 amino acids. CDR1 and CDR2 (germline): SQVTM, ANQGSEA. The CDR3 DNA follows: TGCAGCGGGGCCCCCCTAGCGGGGGGGCGGGAGACCCAGTACTTC. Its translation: CSGAPLAGGRETQYF.

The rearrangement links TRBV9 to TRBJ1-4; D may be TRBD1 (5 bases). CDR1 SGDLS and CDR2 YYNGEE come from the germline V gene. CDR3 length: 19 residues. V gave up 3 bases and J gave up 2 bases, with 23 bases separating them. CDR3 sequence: CASSDGDSQFSATNEKLFF. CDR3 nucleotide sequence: TGTGCCAGCAGCGACGGTGACAGCCAATTTAGTGCGACTAATGAAAAACTGTTTTTT.

The CDR3 bases are TGTGCCAGCACCGCACCGGGACAGGGGTACGAGCAGTACTTC. Its translation: CASTAPGQGYEQYF. The chain carries TRBV28 and TRBJ2-7, with 10 bases fitting TRBD1. With 7 bases clipped from V and 4 bases from J, the junction kept 7 bases outside the gene matches. The CDR3 spans 14 residues. Per germline, CDR1 MDHEN and CDR2 SYDVKM.

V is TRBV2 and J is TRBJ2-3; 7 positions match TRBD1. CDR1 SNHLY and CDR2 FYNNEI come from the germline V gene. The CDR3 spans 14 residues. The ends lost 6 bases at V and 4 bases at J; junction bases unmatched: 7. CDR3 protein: CASRNTGVADTQYF. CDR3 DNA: TGTGCCAGCAGGAACACAGGGGTGGCAGATACGCAGTATTTT.

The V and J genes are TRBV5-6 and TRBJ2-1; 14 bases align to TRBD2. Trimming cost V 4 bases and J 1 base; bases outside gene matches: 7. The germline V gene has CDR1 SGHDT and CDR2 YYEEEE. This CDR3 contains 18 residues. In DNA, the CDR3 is TGTGCCAGCAGCAAGGGACTAGCGGGAGTCGGGTCCTACAATGAGCAGTTCTTC. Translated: CASSKGLAGVGSYNEQFF.

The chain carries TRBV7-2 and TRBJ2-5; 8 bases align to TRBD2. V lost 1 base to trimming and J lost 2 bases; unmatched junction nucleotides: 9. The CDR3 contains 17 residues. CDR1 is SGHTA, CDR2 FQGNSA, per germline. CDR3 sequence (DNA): TGTGCCAGCAGCTTAGGCGTTGGCGGGGGGATTCAAGAGACCCAGTACTTC. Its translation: CASSLGVGGGIQETQYF.

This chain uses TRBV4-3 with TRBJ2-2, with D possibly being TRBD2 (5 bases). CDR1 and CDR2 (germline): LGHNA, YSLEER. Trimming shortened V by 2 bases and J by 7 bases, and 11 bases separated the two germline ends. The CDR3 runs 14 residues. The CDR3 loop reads CASSQLQRGGELFF. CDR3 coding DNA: TGCGCCAGCAGCCAATTACAACGGGGCGGGGAGCTGTTTTTT.

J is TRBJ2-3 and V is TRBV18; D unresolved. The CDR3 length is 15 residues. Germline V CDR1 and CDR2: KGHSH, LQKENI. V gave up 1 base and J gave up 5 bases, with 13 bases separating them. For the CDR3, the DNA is TGTGCCAGCTCACCACGAAATGGCTCCCAAGATACGCAGTATTTT. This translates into CASSPRNGSQDTQYF.

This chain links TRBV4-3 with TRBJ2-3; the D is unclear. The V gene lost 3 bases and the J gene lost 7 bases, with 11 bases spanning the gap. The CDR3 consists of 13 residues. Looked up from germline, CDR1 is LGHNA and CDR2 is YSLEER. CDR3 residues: CASSQALRNTQYF. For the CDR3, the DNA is TGCGCCAGCAGCCAGGCCCTGAGGAATACGCAGTATTTT.

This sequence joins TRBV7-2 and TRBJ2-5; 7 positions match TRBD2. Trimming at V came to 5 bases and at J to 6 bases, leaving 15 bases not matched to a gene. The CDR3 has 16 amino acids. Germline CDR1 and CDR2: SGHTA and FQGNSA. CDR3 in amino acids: CASSPPGRGRGKTQYF. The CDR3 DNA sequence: TGTGCCAGCAGCCCCCCAGGGAGGGGCCGGGGAAAGACCCAGTACTTC. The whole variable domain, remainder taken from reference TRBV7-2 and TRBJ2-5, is GAGVSQSPSNKVTEKGKDVELRCDPISGHTALYWYRQSLGQGLEFLIYFQGNSAPDKSGLPSDRFSAERTGGSVSTLTIQRTQQEDSAVYLCASSPPGRGRGKTQYFGPGTRLLVL.

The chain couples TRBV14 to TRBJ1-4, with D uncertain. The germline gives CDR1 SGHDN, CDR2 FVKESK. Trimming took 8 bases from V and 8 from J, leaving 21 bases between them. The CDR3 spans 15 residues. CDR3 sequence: CASSRAWGGGEKLFF. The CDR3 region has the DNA TGTGCCAGCTCGCGTGCCTGGGGAGGCGGGGAAAAACTGTTTTTT.

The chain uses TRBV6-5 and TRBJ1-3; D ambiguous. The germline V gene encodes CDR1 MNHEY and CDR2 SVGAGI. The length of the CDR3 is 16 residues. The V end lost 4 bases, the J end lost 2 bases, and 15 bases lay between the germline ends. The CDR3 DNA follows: TGTGCCAGCAGTTCCCCCAAGTTGGGCGCTGGAAACACCATATATTTT. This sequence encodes CASSSPKLGAGNTIYF.

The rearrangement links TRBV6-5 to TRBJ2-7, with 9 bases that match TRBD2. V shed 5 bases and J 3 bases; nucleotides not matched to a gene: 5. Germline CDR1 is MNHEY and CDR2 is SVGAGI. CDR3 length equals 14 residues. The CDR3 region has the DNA TGTGCCAGCAGTCCTCTAGCGGGGCGCTACGAGCAGTACTTC. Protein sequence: CASSPLAGRYEQYF.

The CDR3 DNA reads TGTGCCAGCAGCCTCATCGGCTTGGGCAGCTCTGGGGCCAACGTCCTGACTTTC. Its protein product is CASSLIGLGSSGANVLTF. The rearrangement links TRBV7-6 to TRBJ2-6; no definite D call. The germline V and J ends were trimmed by 5 bases and 0 bases, with 17 bases remaining between them. Germline assignment: CDR1 SGHVS and CDR2 FNYEAQ. This CDR3 is 18 amino acids long.

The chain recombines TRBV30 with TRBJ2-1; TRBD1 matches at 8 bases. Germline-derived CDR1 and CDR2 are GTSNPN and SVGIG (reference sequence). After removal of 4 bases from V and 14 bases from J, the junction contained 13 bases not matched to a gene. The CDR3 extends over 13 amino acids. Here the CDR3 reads CAWTRDRSILEFF. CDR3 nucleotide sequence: TGTGCCTGGACCCGGGACAGGTCAATTTTGGAGTTCTTC.

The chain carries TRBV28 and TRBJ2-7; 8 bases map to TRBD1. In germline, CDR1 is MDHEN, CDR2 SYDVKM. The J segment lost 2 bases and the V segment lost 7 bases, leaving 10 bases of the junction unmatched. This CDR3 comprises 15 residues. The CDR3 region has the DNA TGTGCCAGCATAAACCGGGACAGGTCCCCCTACGAGCAGTACTTC. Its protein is CASINRDRSPYEQYF. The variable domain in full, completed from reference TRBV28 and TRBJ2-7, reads DVKVTQSSRYLVKRTGEKVFLECVQDMDHENMFWYRQDPGLGLRLIYFSYDVKMKEKGDIPEGYSVSREKKERFSLILESASTNQTSMYLCASINRDRSPYEQYFGPGTRLTVT.

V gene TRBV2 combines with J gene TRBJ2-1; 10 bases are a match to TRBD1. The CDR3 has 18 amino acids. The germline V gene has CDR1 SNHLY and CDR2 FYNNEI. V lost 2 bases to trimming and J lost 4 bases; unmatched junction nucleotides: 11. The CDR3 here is CASSEYRGGQGVYNEQFF. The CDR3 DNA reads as TGTGCCAGCAGTGAATACCGGGGCGGACAGGGGGTTTACAATGAGCAGTTCTTC.

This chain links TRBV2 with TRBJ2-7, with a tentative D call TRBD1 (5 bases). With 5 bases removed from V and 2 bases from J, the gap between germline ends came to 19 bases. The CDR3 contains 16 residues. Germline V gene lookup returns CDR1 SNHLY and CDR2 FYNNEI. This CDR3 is CASSPSIQGSTYEQYF. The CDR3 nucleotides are TGTGCCAGCAGTCCTTCCATTCAGGGTTCCACCTACGAGCAGTACTTC.

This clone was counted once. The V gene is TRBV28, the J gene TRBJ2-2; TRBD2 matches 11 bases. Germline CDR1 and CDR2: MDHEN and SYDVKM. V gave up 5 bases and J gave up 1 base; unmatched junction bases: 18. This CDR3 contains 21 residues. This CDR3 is CASSQFVPGLAAPGNTGELFF. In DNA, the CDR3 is TGTGCCAGCAGTCAGTTTGTCCCGGGACTAGCGGCCCCCGGGAACACCGGGGAGCTGTTTTTT.

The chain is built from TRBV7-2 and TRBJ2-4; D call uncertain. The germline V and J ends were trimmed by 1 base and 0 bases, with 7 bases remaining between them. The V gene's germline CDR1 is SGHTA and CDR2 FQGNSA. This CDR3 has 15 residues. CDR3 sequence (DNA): TGTGCCAGCAGCTTAGACGTACTAGCCAAAAACATTCAGTACTTC. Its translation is CASSLDVLAKNIQYF.

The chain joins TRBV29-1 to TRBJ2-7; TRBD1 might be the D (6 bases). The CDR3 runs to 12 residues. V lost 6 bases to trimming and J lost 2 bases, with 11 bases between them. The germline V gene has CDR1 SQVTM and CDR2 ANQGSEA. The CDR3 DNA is TGCAGCGTCGGACAGACGCCCTACGAGCAGTACTTC. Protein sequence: CSVGQTPYEQYF.

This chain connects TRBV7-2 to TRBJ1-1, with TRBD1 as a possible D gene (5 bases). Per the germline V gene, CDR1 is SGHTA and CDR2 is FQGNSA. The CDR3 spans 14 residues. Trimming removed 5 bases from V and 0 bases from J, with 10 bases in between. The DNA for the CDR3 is TGTGCCAGCAGCCGACAGAGCATGAACACTGAAGCTTTCTTT. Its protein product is CASSRQSMNTEAFF.

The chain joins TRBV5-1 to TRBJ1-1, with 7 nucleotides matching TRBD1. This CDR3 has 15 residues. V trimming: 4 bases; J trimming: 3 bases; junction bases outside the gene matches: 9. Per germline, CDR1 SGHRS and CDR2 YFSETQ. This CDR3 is CASSVGGTVDTEAFF. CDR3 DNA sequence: TGCGCCAGCAGCGTTGGCGGGACAGTCGACACTGAAGCTTTCTTT.

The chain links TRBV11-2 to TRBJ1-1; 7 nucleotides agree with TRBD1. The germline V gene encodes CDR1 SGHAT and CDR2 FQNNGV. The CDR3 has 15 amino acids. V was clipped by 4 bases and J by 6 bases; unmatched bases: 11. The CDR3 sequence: CASSSPDDRDPEAFF. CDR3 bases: TGTGCCAGCAGCTCTCCGGACGACAGGGACCCTGAAGCTTTCTTT. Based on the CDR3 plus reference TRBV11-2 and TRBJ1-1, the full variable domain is EAGVAQSPRYKIIEKRQSVAFWCNPISGHATLYWYQQILGQGPKLLIQFQNNGVVDDSQLPKDRFSAERLKGVDSTLKIQPAKLEDSAVYLCASSSPDDRDPEAFFGQGTRLTVV.

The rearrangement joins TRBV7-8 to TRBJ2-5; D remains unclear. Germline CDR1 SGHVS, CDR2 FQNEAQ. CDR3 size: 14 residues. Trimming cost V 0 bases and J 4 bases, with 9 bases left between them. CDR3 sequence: CASSLAVSGETQYF. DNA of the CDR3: TGTGCCAGCAGCTTAGCGGTGTCGGGAGAGACCCAGTACTTC.

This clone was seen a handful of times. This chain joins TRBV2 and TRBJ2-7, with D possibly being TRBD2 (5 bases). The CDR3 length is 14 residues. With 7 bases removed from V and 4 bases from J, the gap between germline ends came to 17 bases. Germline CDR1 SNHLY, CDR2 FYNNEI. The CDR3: CASILDEGGYEQYF. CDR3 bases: TGTGCCAGCATTCTGGACGAGGGCGGTTACGAGCAGTACTTC.